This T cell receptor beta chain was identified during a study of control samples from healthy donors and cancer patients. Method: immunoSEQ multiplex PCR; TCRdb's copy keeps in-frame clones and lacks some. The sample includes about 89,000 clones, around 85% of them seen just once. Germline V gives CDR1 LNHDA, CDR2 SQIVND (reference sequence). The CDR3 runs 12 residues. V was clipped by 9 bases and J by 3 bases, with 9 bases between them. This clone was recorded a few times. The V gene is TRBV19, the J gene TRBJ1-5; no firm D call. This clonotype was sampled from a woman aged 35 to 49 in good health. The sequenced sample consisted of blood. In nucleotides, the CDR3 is TGTGCCAGCGGGGATCTCAATCAGCCCCAGCATTTT. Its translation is CASGDLNQPQHF.